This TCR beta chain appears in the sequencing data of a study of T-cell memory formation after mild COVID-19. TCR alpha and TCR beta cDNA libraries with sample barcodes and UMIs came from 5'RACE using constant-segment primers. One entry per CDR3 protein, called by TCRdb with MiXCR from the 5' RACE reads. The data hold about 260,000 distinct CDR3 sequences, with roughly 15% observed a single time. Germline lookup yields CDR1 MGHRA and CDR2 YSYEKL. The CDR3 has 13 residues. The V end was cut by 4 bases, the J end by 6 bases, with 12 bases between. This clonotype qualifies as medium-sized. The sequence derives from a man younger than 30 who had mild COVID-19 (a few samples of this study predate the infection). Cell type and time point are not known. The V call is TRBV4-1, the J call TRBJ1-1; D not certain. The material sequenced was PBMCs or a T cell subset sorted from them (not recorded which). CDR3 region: CASSPREVAEAFF. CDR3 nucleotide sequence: TGCGCCAGCAGCCCTAGGGAGGTGGCTGAAGCTTTCTTT.